This T cell receptor beta chain was obtained from a study of T cells in Graves' hyperthyroidism and ophthalmopathy. Note on this clonotype: Its antigen remains unknown.

Study-wide results and caveats: In blood, most of the thyroid clonotypes expanded above 0.001 were also present.

Trimming removed 5 bases from V and 1 base from J, with 13 bases in between. Germline V gene sequence: CDR1 SGDLS, CDR2 YYNGEE. There are 15 residues in the CDR3. TCR beta CDR3 region amplification was performed from RNA transcripts. HTBI primers were used for first-round RT-PCR of the TCR CDR3. TCRdb reprocessed the multiplex PCR reads via MiXCR and lists one record per CDR3 protein. The sample lists about 720,000 distinct CDR3 sequences, 15% to 20% occurring once. Newly diagnosed hyperthyroidism, duration under 2 months, in patients aged 18 to 65. Exclusions: uncontrolled infection, other autoimmune disease, pregnancy, lactation.

The receptor was derived from a woman between 45 and 65 years old with Graves' hyperthyroidism that later progressed to Graves' ophthalmopathy. Sequencing was done on a sample of blood. The V call is TRBV9, the J call TRBJ2-4; D tentatively fits TRBD1 or TRBD2 (5 bases each). The chain's CDR3 is CASSRRGEAKNIQYF. CDR3 coding DNA: TGTGCCAGCAGTCGTAGGGGAGAGGCCAAAAACATTCAGTACTTC.